A single sample gave rise to the 11 T cell receptor beta chains below, sequenced in a study of T-cell reconstitution after alpha-beta-depleted transplantation in children. Researchers prepared the TCRbeta library using unique molecular identifiers, the study reports. One entry per CDR3 protein results from TCRdb running MiXCR on the PCR reads. The table has fewer than 1 million distinct CDR3 sequences, roughly 16% seen once. The input for sequencing was PBMCs, mostly from graft donor cells, taken 360 days after TCRalphabeta/CD19-depleted stem cell transplant. These receptors originate from a male patient between 5 and 17 years old who had a stem cell transplant for acute lymphoblastic leukemia, so the T cells may come from the graft donor.

This chain connects TRBV5-6 to TRBJ1-2, with D hard to call. Between the trimmed V and J ends, which lost 1 base and 4 bases, there was a span of 14 bases. Germline V gene lookup returns CDR1 SGHDT and CDR2 YYEEEE. CDR3 length: 15 amino acids. The CDR3 spells CASSLSTSSPYGYTF. DNA for the CDR3: TGTGCCAGCAGCTTGAGTACCTCGAGTCCCTATGGCTACACCTTC.

This clonotype has a handful of counts. This chain connects TRBV5-1 to TRBJ2-3; 7 nucleotides align to TRBD1. CDR3 length: 14 residues. Per the germline V gene, CDR1 is SGHRS and CDR2 is YFSETQ. J was trimmed by 10 bases and V by 4 bases; bases with no gene match: 12. The CDR3 loop reads CASSTGQPSKSQYF. For the CDR3, the DNA is TGCGCCAGCAGCACGGGACAGCCTTCCAAATCGCAGTATTTT. The full variable domain, its missing parts supplied by reference TRBV5-1 and TRBJ2-3, is KAGVTQTPRYLIKTRGQQVTLSCSPISGHRSVSWYQQTPGQGLQFLFEYFSETQRNKGNFPGRFSGRQFSNSRSEMNVSTLELGDSALYLCASSTGQPSKSQYFGPGTRLTVL.

This clonotype appeared a few times. V is TRBV20-1 and J is TRBJ2-1; D call uncertain. V was shortened by 2 bases and J by 3 bases, with 11 bases between the two germline ends. The CDR3 runs 14 residues. Germline V gene sequence: CDR1 DFQATT, CDR2 SNEGSKA (reference sequence). The CDR3, as DNA: TGCAGTGCTAGAAAGTCGGGTTTCTACAATGAGCAGTTCTTC. It encodes CSARKSGFYNEQFF.

This clonotype appeared a few times. The rearrangement joins TRBV28 to TRBJ2-3; TRBD2 aligns across 9 bases. The CDR3 is 18 residues long. The V gene's germline CDR1 is MDHEN and CDR2 SYDVKM. Trimming cost V 6 bases and J 4 bases; bases outside gene matches: 17. The CDR3 coding sequence is TGTGCCAGCAGCCCGGCTATGGGGCGGGAGGGCCGCGCAGATACGCAGTATTTT. It is translated as CASSPAMGREGRADTQYF.

The J gene is TRBJ2-7, the V gene TRBV7-3, with D perhaps given as TRBD1 or TRBD2 (5 bases each). From germline, CDR1 is SGHTA and CDR2 FQGTGA. V dropped 3 bases and J dropped 5 bases, with 11 bases sitting between them. The CDR3 length is 13 residues. CDR3 region: CASSLGVGNEQYF. CDR3 bases: TGTGCCAGCAGCTTGGGGGTGGGGAACGAGCAGTACTTC.

The rearrangement uses TRBV10-3 and TRBJ2-5; 13 nucleotides agree with TRBD2. The V gene's germline CDR1 is ENHRY and CDR2 SYGVKD. The trim removed 6 bases at V and 4 bases at J, leaving 11 bases unmatched. This CDR3 spans 17 amino acids. CDR3 coding DNA: TGTGCCATCAGCACTAGCGGGAGGGCCCAGATGGGAGAGACCCAGTACTTC. Translation gives CAISTSGRAQMGETQYF.

This clonotype was counted many times. V usage is TRBV12-5 and J usage is TRBJ2-5, with D perhaps matching TRBD1 or TRBD2 (5 bases each). Germline assignment: CDR1 LGHNT and CDR2 FRNRAP. The CDR3 extends over 15 amino acids. V was shortened by 3 bases and J by 4 bases, with 15 bases between the two germline ends. The CDR3 is CASGFAQGVRETQYF. The CDR3 region has the DNA TGTGCTAGTGGTTTCGCCCAGGGAGTTCGAGAGACCCAGTACTTC.

The rearrangement links TRBV29-1 to TRBJ2-1; possible D gene TRBD1, 5 bases. Germline V gene data show CDR1 as SQVTM and CDR2 as ANQGSEA. Trimming took 7 bases from V and 4 from J, leaving 8 bases between them. There are 11 residues in the CDR3. As DNA, the CDR3 is TGCAGCGGACGACAGTACAATGAGCAGTTCTTC. This codes for CSGRQYNEQFF.

The chain joins TRBV19 to TRBJ1-1; D gene unclear. Germline V CDR1 and CDR2: LNHDA, SQIVND (reference sequence). CDR3 size: 14 residues. V was trimmed by 3 bases and J by 2 bases, leaving 10 bases between them. The CDR3 reads CASSMAPGNTEAFF. In nucleotides, the CDR3 is TGTGCCAGTAGTATGGCCCCCGGCAACACTGAAGCTTTCTTT.

V and J are TRBV4-1 and TRBJ2-5; D gene uncertain. The CDR3 has 15 residues. From germline, CDR1 is MGHRA and CDR2 YSYEKL. Deletions cut 0 bases from V and 1 base from J, with 9 bases between. CDR3 loop: CASSQDSWGQETQYF. The CDR3 bases are TGCGCCAGCAGCCAAGATAGTTGGGGCCAAGAGACCCAGTACTTC.

This chain links TRBV4-1 with TRBJ2-7; D not resolved. V lost 1 base and J lost 3, with 7 bases in between. The CDR3 has 13 residues. Germline V CDR1 and CDR2: MGHRA, YSYEKL. DNA for the CDR3: TGCGCCAGCAGCCAAGTACACCTCTACGAGCAGTACTTC. Protein product: CASSQVHLYEQYF.